The sequence of this TCR beta chain was determined in a study of identical twins. Germline V gives CDR1 SQVTM, CDR2 ANQGSEA. This CDR3 has 15 residues. Trimming took off 0 bases at V and 3 bases at J, with 15 bases between the two ends. This clonotype was counted at least ten times. TCRdb redid the calling of the 5' RACE reads with MiXCR, one entry per CDR3 protein. The repertoire holds 260,000 or so distinct CDR3 sequences, 6% to 8.5% seen once, with less than 6.5% in the top ten. This same sample was also part of a study on yellow fever vaccine responses in identical twins.

Sequences were obtained from CD8+ T cells sorted from blood. The chain couples TRBV29-1 to TRBJ2-7; unclear D gene. The receptor was derived from a woman between 18 and 29 years old in good health. In nucleotides, the CDR3 is TGCAGCGTTGAAGATTCGGCAGGTAACCTCTACGAGCAGTACTTC. Translation: CSVEDSAGNLYEQYF.